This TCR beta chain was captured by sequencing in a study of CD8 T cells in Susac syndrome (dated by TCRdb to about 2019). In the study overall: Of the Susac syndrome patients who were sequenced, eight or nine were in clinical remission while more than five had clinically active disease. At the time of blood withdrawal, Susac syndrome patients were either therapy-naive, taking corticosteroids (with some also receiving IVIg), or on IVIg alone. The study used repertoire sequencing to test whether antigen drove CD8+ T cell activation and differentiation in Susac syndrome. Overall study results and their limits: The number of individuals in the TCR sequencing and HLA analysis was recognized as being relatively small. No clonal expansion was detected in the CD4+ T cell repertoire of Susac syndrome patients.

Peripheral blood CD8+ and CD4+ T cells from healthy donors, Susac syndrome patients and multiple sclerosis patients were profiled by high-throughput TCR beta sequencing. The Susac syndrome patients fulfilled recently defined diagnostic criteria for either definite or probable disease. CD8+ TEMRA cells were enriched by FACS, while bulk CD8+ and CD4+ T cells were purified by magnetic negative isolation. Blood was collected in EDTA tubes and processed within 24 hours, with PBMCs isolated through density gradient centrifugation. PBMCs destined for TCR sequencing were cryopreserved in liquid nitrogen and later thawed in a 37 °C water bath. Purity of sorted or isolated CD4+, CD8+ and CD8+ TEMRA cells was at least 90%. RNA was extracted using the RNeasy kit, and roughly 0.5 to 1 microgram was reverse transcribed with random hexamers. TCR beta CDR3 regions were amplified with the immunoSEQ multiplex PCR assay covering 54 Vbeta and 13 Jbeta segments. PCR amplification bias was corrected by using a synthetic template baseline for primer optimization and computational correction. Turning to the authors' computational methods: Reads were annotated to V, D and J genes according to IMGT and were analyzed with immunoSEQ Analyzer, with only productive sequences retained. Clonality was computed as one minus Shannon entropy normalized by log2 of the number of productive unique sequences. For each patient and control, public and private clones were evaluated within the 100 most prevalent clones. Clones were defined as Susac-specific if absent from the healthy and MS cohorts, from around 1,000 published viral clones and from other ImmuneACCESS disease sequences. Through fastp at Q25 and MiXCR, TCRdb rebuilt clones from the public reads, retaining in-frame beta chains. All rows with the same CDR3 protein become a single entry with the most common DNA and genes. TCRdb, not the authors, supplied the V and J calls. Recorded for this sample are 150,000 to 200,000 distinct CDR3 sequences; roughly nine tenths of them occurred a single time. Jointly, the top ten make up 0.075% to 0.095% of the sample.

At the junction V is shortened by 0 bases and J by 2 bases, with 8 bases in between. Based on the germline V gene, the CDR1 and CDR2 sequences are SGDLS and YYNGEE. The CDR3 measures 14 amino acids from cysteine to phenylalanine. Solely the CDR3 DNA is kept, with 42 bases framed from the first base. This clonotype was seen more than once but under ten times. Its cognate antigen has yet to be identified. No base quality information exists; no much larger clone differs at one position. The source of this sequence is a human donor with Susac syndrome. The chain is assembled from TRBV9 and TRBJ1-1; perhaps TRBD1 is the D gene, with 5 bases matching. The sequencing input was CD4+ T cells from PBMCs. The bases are TGTGCCAGCAGCGTAGGTGACAGAAACACTGAAGCTTTCTTT. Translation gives CASSVGDRNTEAFF.